The clone carrying this T cell receptor beta chain was found a few times. Its target is not known. This sample stems from a study of T cell repertoires in cytomegalovirus infection. As for the study in general: Alongside well-studied HLA-B-restricted CMV epitopes, recently identified HLA-C-restricted CMV epitopes were also used. Shared public TCR beta signatures pointed to both CMV infection and a matching HLA type.

Study-level findings and limits: There were carriers of CMV plus the relevant HLA, and cumulative public TCR beta family frequency identified them. HLA-C-restricted, CMV-specific TCR beta clonotypes were dominant ex vivo.

One entry per CDR3 protein results from TCRdb running MiXCR on the reads. The data show about 830,000 distinct CDR3 sequences, 30% to 35% seen once. Trimming removed 5 bases from V and 5 bases from J; junction bases left unmatched: 8. Germline loops: CDR1 SGHTA, CDR2 FQGNSA. The CDR3 loop spans 15 amino acids. The sample consisted of cultured CD8+ T cells from PBMCs, taken from culture after CMV antigen stimulation. The chain recombines TRBV7-2 with TRBJ1-4; 7 bases match TRBD1. This sequence originates from a human donor in good health (CMV status not recorded). Some clones in this sample may be carry-over from other donors' samples. In DNA form, the CDR3 reads TGTGCCAGCAGCCTTCGGGACAGCTTAAATGAAAAACTGTTTTTT. This sequence encodes CASSLRDSLNEKLFF.